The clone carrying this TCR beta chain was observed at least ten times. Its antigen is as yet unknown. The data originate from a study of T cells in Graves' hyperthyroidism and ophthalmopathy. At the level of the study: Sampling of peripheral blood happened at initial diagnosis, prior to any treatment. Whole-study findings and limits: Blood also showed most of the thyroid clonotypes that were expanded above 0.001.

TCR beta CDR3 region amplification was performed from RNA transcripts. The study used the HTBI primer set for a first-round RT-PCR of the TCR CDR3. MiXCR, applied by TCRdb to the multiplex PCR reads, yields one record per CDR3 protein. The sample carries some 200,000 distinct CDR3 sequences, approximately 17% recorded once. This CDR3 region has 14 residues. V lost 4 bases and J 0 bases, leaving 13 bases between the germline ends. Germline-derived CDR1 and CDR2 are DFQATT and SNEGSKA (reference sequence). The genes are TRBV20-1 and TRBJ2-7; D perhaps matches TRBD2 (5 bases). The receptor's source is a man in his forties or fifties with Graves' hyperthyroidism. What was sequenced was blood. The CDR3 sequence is CSAKTTRSSYEQYF. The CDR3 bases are TGCAGTGCTAAGACCACTAGGAGCTCCTACGAGCAGTACTTC.